The next 5 T cell receptor beta chains were all read from a single sample in a study of blood T cell repertoires in COVID-19. The assay was immunoSEQ multiplex PCR, and TCRdb's table has in-frame clones only and misses some. In the table there are tens of thousands of clones, roughly 79% of which are singletons. The sequencing sample was made of peripheral blood. The receptors originated from an elderly man with COVID-19, enrolled during active disease.

This rearrangement joins TRBV27 to TRBJ2-3; 9 bases line up with TRBD1. Germline CDR1 and CDR2: MNHEY and SMNVEV (reference sequence). Germline trimming cut 6 bases from V and 2 bases from J; bases unmatched to any gene: 9. This CDR3 has 16 residues. The DNA for the CDR3 is TGTGCCAGCAGGGACAGGGGCCTTTTCGACACAGATACGCAGTATTTT. Its protein is CASRDRGLFDTDTQYF.

This CDR3 is CASSSVGSRDTQYF. The CDR3 bases are TGTGCCAGCAGCTCAGTGGGGAGTAGAGATACGCAGTATTTT. The V and J genes are TRBV5-4 and TRBJ2-3; maybe TRBD2 (5 bases). The CDR3 has 14 residues. From germline, CDR1 is SGHNT and CDR2 YYREEE (reference sequence). V lost 3 bases to trimming and J lost 5 bases, with 13 bases between them.

The chain joins TRBV2 to TRBJ2-5; 7 bases match TRBD2. Unmatched junction bases numbered 6, after V lost 6 bases and J lost 2 bases. Germline V gives CDR1 SNHLY, CDR2 FYNNEI. The CDR3 is made up of 14 amino acids. The CDR3 region has the DNA TGTGCCAGCAGATACACAGCGGGGCAAGAGACCCAGTACTTC. Encoded protein: CASRYTAGQETQYF. The full variable domain, rest sourced from reference TRBV2 and TRBJ2-5, is EPEVTQTPSHQVTQMGQEVILRCVPISNHLYFYWYRQILGQKVEFLVSFYNNEISEKSEIFDDQFSVERPDGSNFTLKIRSTKLEDSAMYFCASRYTAGQETQYFGPGTRLLVL.

V usage is TRBV9 and J usage is TRBJ2-1, with D unresolved. The germline gives CDR1 SGDLS, CDR2 YYNGEE. The CDR3 loop spans 15 amino acids. Trimming removed 4 bases from V and 6 bases from J, with 17 bases in between. The CDR3 is CASSPAGSLGNEQFF. The CDR3 DNA is TGTGCCAGCAGCCCCGCCGGGTCCTTAGGCAATGAGCAGTTCTTC.

The V gene is TRBV6-6, the J gene TRBJ2-7; 8 bases match TRBD1. The length of the CDR3 is 16 residues. Trimming at V came to 2 bases and at J to 1 base, leaving 7 bases not matched to a gene. CDR1 is MNHNY, CDR2 SVGAGI, per germline (reference sequence). Here the CDR3 reads CASSYADRAPSYEQYF. CDR3 DNA: TGTGCCAGCAGTTACGCGGACAGGGCCCCATCCTACGAGCAGTACTTC.